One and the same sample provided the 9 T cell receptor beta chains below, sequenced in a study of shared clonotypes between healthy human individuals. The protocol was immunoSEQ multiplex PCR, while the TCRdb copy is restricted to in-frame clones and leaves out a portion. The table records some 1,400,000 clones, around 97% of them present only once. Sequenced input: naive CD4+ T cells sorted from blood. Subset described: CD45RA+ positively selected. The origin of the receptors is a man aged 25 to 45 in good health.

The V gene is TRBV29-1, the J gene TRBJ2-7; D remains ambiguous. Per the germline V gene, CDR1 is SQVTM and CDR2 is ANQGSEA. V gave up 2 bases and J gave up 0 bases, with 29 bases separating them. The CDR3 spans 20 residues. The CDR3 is CSVEFFNSNTWYDSSYEQYF. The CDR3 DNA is TGCAGCGTTGAATTTTTCAACTCAAACACCTGGTACGATAGCTCCTACGAGCAGTACTTC.

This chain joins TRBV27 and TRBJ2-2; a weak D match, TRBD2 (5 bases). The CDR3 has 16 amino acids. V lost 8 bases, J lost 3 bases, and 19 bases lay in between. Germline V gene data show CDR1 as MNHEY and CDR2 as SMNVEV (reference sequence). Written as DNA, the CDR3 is TGTGCCAGCTGTGCCGGTAGCGCAGTTTACACCGGGGAGCTGTTTTTT. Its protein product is CASCAGSAVYTGELFF.

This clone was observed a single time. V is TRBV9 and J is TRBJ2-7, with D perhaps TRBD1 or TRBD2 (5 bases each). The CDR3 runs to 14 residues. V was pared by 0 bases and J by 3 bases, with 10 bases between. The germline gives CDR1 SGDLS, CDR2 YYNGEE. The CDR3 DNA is TGTGCCAGCAGCGTAGGAGAGGGGTTCTACGAGCAGTACTTC. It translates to CASSVGEGFYEQYF. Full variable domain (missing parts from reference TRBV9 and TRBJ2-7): DSGVTQTPKHLITATGQRVTLRCSPRSGDLSVYWYQQSLDQGLQFLIQYYNGEERAKGNILERFSAQQFPDLHSELNLSSLELGDSALYFCASSVGEGFYEQYFGPGTRLTVT.

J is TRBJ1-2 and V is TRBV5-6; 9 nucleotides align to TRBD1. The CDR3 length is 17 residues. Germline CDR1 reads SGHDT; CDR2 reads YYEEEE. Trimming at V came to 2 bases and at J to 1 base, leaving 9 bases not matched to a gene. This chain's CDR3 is CASSFLVGTGNNYGYTF. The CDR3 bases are TGTGCCAGCAGCTTTCTGGTCGGGACAGGGAATAACTATGGCTACACCTTC.

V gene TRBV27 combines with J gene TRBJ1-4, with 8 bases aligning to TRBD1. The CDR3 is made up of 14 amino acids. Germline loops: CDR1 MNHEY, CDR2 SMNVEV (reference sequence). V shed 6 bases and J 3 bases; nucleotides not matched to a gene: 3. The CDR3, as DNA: TGTGCCAGCAGGCGGGGACAGGCTAATGAAAAACTGTTTTTT. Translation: CASRRGQANEKLFF. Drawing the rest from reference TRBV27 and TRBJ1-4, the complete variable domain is EAQVTQNPRYLITVTGKKLTVTCSQNMNHEYMSWYRQDPGLGLRQIYYSMNVEVTDKGDVPEGYKVSRKEKRNFPLILESPSPNQTSLYFCASRRGQANEKLFFGSGTQLSVL.

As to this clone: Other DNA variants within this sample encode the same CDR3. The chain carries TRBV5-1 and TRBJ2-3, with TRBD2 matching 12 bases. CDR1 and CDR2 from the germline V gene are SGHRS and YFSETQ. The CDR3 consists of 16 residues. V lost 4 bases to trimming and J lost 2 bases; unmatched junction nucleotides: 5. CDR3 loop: CASSPGLAGNTDTQYF. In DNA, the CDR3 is TGCGCCAGCAGCCCGGGACTAGCGGGTAACACAGATACGCAGTATTTT. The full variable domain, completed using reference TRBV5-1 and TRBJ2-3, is KAGVTQTPRYLIKTRGQQVTLSCSPISGHRSVSWYQQTPGQGLQFLFEYFSETQRNKGNFPGRFSGRQFSNSRSEMNVSTLELGDSALYLCASSPGLAGNTDTQYFGPGTRLTVL.

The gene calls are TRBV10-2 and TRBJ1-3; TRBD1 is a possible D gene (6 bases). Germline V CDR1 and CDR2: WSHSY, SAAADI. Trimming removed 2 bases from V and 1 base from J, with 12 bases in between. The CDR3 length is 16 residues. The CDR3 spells CASSELGGQSGNTIYF. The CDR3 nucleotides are TGCGCCAGCAGTGAGCTGGGGGGGCAATCTGGAAACACCATATATTTT.

The CDR3 nucleotides read TGTGCCAGCACCTACTCTGGATCCTTCGGGAATCAGCCCCAGCATTTT. This codes for CASTYSGSFGNQPQHF. The V and J genes are TRBV2 and TRBJ1-5; D is unresolved. CDR3 length: 16 amino acids. Trimming took off 7 bases at V and 4 bases at J, with 20 bases between the two ends. Germline-derived CDR1 and CDR2 are SNHLY and FYNNEI.

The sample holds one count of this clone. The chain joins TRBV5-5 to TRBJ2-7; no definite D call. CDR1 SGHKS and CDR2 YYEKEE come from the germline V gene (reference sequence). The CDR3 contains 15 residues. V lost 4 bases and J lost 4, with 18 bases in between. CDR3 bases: TGTGCCAGCAGCCCACCCCCGCCTCCCGGGTACGAGCAGTACTTC. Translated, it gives CASSPPPPPGYEQYF.